The entry below describes one TCR beta chain. Each recovered donor of Cohort 3 presented with two negative PCRs, clearance, or symptom resolution. CDR1 is LGHDT and CDR2 is YNNKEL in the germline V gene (reference sequence). The CDR3 totals 11 residues. Trimming shortened V by 4 bases and J by 12 bases, and 7 bases separated the two germline ends. Only in-frame clones appear in the TCRdb table, and some are missing; sequencing was by immunoSEQ multiplex PCR. Among a few hundred thousand clones listed, around 86% were seen once. The data stem from a study of blood T cell repertoires in COVID-19. For the study at large: Samples taken during acute and convalescent COVID-19 were collected in the United States, Italy and Spain. PBMCs, B-cell-depleted T cells, or T cells were the source of the cDNA or gDNA that made up the material.

J is TRBJ1-6 and V is TRBV3-1 (or the pseudogene TRBV3-2); D remains ambiguous. Source material: PBMCs or T cells enriched from blood (not recorded which). This sequence was found in a woman in her fifties or sixties who had recovered from COVID-19. Here the CDR3 DNA reads TGTGCCAGCAGCCTTGAGGGACCCCTCCACTTT. Its translation: CASSLEGPLHF.